The entry below gives a single TCR beta chain sequence along with its context. Its antigen is not known. This entry is derived from a study of a mutant IDH1 vaccine in newly diagnosed glioma. The assay was immunoSEQ multiplex PCR, and TCRdb's table has in-frame clones only and misses some. The profile shows 30,000 to 35,000 clones, 90% of them singletons. The CDR3 contains 15 residues. CDR1 and CDR2 (germline): LGHNA, YNFKEQ. After removal of 4 bases from V and 3 bases from J, the junction contained 3 bases not matched to a gene. As for time point: week 11, during vaccination. A single vaccine dose contained 300 ug of mutant IDH1 20-mer peptide, and topical imiquimod was used with it.

Sample: PBMCs, taken from a glioma patient whose treatment included an IDH1 peptide vaccine. The sequence came from a young man with glioma. V and J are TRBV4-2 and TRBJ2-1, with TRBD2 identical over 10 bases. The CDR3 reads CASSLGLASYNEQFF. The CDR3, as DNA: TGTGCCAGCAGCCTGGGACTAGCGAGCTACAATGAGCAGTTCTTC.